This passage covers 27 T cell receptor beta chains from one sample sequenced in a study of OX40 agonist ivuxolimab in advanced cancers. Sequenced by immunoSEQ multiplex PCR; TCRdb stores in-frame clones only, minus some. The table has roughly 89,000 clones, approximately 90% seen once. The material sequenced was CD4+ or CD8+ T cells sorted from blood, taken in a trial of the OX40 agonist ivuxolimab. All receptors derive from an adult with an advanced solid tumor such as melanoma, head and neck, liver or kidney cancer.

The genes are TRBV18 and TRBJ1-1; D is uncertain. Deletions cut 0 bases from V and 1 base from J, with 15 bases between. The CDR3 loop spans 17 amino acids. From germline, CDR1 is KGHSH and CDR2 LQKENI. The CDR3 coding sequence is TGTGCCAGCTCACCACCCAGCAGAGTTATACAGAACACTGAAGCTTTCTTT. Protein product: CASSPPSRVIQNTEAFF.

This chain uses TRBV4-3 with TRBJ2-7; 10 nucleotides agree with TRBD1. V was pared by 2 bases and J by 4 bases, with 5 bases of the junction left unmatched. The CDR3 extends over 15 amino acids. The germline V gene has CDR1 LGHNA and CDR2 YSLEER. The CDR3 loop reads CASSQTTGGKYEQYF. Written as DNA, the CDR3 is TGCGCCAGCAGCCAAACGACAGGGGGCAAATACGAGCAGTACTTC.

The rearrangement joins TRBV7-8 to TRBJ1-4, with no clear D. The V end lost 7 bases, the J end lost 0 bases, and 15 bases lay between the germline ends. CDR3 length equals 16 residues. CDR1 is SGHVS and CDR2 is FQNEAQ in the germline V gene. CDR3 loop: CASTKERHSTNEKLFF. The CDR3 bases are TGTGCCAGCACCAAAGAGAGACATTCAACTAATGAAAAACTGTTTTTT.

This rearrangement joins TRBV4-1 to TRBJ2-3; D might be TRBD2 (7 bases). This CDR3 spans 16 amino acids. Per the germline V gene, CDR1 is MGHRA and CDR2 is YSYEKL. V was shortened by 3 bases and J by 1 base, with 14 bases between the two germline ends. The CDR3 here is CASSQTEGGGTDTQYF. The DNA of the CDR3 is TGCGCCAGCAGCCAGACGGAGGGGGGGGGCACAGATACGCAGTATTTT.

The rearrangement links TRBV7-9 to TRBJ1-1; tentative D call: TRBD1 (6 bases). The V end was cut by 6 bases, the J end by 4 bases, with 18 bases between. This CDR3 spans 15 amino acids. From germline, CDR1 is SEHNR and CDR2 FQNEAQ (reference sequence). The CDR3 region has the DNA TGTGCCAGCAGTCGTAGATCAGGGGATGGCACTGAAGCTTTCTTT. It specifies CASSRRSGDGTEAFF.

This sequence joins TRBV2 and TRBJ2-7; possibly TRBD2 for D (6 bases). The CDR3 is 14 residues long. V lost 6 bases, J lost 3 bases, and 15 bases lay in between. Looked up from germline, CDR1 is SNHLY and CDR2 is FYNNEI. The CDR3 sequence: CASSAGTQGYEQYF. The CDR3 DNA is TGTGCCAGCAGCGCCGGGACTCAAGGCTACGAGCAGTACTTC. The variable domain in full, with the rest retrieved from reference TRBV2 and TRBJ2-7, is EPEVTQTPSHQVTQMGQEVILRCVPISNHLYFYWYRQILGQKVEFLVSFYNNEISEKSEIFDDQFSVERPDGSNFTLKIRSTKLEDSAMYFCASSAGTQGYEQYFGPGTRLTVT.

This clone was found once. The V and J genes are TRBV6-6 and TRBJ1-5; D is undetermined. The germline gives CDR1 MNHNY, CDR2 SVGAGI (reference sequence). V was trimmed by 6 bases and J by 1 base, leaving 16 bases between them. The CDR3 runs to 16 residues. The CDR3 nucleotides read TGTGCCAGCAGCCCCGGGCCTGGGAAGAGCAATCAGCCCCAGCATTTT. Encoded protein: CASSPGPGKSNQPQHF.

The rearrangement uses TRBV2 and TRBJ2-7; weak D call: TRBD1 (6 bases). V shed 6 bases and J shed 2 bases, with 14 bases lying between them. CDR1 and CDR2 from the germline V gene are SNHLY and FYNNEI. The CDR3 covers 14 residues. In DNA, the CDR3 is TGTGCCAGCAGCCGGGACATCCCACCCTACGAGCAGTACTTC. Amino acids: CASSRDIPPYEQYF.

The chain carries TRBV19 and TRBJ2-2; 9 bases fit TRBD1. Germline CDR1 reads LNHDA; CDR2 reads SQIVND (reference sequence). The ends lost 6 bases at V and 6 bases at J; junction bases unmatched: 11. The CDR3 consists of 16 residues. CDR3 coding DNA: TGTGCCAGTAGGAGCGAGGACAGGGGCCGATCCGGGGAGCTGTTTTTT. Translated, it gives CASRSEDRGRSGELFF.

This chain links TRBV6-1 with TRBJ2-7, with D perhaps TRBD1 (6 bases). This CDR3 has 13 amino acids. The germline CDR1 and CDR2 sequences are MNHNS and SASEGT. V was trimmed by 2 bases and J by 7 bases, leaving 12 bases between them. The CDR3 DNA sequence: TGTGCCAGCAGTGAATTGGGGACAAGAGAGCAGTACTTC. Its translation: CASSELGTREQYF.

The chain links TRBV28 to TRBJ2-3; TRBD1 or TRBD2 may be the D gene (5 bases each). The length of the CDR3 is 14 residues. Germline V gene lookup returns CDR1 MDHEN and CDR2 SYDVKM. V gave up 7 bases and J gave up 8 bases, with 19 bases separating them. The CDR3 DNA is TGTGCCAGCACTGGCCGGGGCCGTACGGTTACGCAGTATTTT. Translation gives CASTGRGRTVTQYF.

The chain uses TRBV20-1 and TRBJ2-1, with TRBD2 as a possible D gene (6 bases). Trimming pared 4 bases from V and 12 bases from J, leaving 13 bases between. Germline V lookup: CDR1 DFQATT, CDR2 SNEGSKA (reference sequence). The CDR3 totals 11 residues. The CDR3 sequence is CSAKDYPAQFF. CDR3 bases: TGCAGTGCTAAGGACTACCCCGCGCAGTTCTTC.

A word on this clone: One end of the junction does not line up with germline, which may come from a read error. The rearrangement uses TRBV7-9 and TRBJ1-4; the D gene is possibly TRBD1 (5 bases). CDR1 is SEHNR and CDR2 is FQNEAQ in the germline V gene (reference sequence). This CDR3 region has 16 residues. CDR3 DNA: TGTGCCAGCAGCCTCGGCGCTTGGACAACCAATGAAAAACTGTTTTTT. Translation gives CASSLGAWTTNEKLFF.

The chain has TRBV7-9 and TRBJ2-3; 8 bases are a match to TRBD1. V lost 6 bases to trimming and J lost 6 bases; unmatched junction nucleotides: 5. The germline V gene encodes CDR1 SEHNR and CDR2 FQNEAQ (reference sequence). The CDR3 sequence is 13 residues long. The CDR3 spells CASSSQGVDTQYF. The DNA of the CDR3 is TGTGCCAGCAGTTCACAGGGGGTGGATACGCAGTATTTT.

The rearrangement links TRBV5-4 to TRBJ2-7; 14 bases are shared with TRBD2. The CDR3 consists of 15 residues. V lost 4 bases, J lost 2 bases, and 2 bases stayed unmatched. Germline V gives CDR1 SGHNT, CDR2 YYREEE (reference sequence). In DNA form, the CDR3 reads TGTGCCAGCAGCACGGGACTAGCGGGGGCCTACGAGCAGTACTTC. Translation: CASSTGLAGAYEQYF.

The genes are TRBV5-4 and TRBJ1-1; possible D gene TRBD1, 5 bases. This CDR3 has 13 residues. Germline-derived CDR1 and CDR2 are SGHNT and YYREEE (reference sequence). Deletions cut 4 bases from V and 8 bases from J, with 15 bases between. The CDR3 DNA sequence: TGTGCCAGCAGCAGCTTCGGGACGGAAGAAGCTTTCTTT. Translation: CASSSFGTEEAFF.

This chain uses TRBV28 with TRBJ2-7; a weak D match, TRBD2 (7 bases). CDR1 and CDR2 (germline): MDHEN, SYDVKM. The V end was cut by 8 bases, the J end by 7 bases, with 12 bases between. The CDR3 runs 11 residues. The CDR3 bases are TGTGCCAGCGGGGGGGCGAGAGAGCAGTACTTC. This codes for CASGGAREQYF.

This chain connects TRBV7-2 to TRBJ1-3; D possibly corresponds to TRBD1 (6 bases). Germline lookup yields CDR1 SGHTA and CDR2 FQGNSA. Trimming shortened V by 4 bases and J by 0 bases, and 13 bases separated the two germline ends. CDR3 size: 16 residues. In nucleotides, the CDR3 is TGTGCCAGCAGCTACCCAGGGGCCAGCTCTGGAAACACCATATATTTT. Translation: CASSYPGASSGNTIYF.

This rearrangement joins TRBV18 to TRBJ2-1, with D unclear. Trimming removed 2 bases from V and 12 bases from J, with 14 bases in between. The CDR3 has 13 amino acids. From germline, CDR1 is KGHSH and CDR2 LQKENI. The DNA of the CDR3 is TGTGCCAGCTCACCAGGAGTCGCTATGGGGCAGTTCTTC. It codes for CASSPGVAMGQFF.

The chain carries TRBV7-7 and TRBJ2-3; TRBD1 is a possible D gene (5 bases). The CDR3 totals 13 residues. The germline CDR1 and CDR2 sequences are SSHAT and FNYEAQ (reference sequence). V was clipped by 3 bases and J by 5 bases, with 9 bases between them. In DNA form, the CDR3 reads TGTGCCAGCAGCTTGGGGCATGGAGATACGCAGTATTTT. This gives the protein CASSLGHGDTQYF. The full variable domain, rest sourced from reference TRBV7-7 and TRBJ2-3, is GAGVSQSPRYKVTKRGQDVTLRCDPISSHATLYWYQQALGQGPEFLTYFNYEAQPDKSGLPSDRFSAERPEGSISTLTIQRTEQRDSAMYRCASSLGHGDTQYFGPGTRLTVL.

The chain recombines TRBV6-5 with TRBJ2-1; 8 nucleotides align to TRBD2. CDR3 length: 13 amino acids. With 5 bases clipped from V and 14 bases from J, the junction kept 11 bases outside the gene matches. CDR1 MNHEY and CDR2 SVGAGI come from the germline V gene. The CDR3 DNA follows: TGTGCCAGCAGTGTAGCGGGACCCGCCATTAAGTTCTTC. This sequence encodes CASSVAGPAIKFF.

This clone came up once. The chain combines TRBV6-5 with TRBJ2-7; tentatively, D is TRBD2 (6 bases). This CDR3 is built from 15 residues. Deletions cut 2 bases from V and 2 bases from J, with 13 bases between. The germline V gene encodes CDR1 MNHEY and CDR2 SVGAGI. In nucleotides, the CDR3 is TGTGCCAGCAGTTACGGGACTCGCTACCCCTACGAGCAGTACTTC. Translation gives CASSYGTRYPYEQYF.

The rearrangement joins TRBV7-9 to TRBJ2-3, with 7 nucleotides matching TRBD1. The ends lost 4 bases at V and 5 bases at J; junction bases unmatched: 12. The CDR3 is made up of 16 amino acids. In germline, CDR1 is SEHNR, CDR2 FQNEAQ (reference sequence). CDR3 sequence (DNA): TGTGCCAGCAGCTCCTCCCGACAGGGTGTCTTAGATACGCAGTATTTT. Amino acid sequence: CASSSSRQGVLDTQYF.

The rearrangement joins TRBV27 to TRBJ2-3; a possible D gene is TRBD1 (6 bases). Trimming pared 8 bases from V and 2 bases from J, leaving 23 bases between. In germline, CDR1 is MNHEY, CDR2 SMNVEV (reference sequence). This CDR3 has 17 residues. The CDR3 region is CASGAQDSRSFTDTQYF. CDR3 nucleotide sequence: TGTGCCAGCGGTGCCCAGGACAGCCGATCGTTCACAGATACGCAGTATTTT.

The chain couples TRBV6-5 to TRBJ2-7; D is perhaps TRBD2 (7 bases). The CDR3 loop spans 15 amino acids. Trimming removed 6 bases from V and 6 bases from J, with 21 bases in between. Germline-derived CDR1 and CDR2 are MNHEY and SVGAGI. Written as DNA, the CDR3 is TGTGCCAGCAGCGGCCGGGGAGGGGGGCGAGGCGAGCAGTACTTC. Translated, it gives CASSGRGGGRGEQYF.

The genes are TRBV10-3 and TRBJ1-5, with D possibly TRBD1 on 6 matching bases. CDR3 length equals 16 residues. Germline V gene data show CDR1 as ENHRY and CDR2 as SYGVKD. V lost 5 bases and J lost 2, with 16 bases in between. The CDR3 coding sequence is TGTGCCATCAGTTCGTCTATCACAGGGCGCAATCAGCCCCAGCATTTT. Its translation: CAISSSITGRNQPQHF.

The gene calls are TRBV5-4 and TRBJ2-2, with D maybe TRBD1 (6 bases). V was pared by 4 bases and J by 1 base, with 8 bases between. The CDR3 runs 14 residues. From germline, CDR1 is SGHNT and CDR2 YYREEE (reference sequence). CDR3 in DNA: TGTGCCAGCAGCGCGACAGGGAACACCGGGGAGCTGTTTTTT. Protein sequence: CASSATGNTGELFF.